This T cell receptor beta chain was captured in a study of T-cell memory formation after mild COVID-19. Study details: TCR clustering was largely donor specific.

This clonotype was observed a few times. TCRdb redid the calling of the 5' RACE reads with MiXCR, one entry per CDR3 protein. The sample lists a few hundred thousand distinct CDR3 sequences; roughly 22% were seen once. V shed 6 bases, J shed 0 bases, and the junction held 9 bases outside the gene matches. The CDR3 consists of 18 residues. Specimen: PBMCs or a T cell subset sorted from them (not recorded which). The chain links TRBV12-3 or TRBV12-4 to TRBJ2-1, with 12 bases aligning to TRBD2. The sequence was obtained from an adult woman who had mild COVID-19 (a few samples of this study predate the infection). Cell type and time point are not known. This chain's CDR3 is CASSPGASGRGSYNEQFF. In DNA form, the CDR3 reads TGTGCCAGCAGCCCTGGGGCTAGCGGGAGGGGCTCCTACAATGAGCAGTTCTTC.